This T cell receptor (beta chain) was sequenced for a study of T cells expressing NK-cell markers. No DNA is given; TCRdb re-called the 5' RACE reads and lists each CDR3 protein once. Seen in this sample are 350,000 to 400,000 distinct CDR3 sequences; the ten most common clones hold approximately 12%. This CDR3 has 17 residues. The germline gives CDR1 SGHRS, CDR2 YFSETQ. The rearrangement joins TRBV5-1 to TRBJ2-1; TCRdb indicates TRBD2, and absent DNA this call remains unverified. Specimen: blood T cells: a sorted CD56 or NKG2C T cell subset, CD4+ or CD8+ T cells, or bulk PBMC T cells (not recorded which). The receptor's source is a woman aged 45 to 65 in good health. CDR3 protein: CASSLEGLAGGDNEQFF. The whole variable domain, remainder taken from reference TRBV5-1 and TRBJ2-1, is KAGVTQTPRYLIKTRGQQVTLSCSPISGHRSVSWYQQTPGQGLQFLFEYFSETQRNKGNFPGRFSGRQFSNSRSEMNVSTLELGDSALYLCASSLEGLAGGDNEQFFGPGTRLTVL.